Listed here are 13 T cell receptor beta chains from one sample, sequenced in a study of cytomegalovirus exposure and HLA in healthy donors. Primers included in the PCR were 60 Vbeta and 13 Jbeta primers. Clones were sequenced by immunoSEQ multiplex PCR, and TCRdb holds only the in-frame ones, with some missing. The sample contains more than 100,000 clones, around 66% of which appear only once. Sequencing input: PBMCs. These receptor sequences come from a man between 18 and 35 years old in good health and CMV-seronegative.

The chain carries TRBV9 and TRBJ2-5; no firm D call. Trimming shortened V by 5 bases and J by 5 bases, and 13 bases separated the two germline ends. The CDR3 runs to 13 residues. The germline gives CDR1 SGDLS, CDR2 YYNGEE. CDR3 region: CASSELVGETQYF. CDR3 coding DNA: TGTGCCAGCAGTGAGCTGGTGGGCGAGACCCAGTACTTC.

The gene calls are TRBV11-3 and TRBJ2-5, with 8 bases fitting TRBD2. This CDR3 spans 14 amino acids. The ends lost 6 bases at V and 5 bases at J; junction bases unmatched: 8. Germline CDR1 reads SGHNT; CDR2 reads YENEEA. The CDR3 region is CASSPGTRQETQYF. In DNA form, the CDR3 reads TGTGCCAGCAGTCCAGGGACTAGGCAGGAGACCCAGTACTTC.

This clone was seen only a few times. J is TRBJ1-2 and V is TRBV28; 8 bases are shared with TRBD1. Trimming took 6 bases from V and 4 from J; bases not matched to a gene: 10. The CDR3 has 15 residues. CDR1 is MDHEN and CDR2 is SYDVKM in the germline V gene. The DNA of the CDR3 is TGTGCCAGCAGCCCACTCGGACAGGGCGTCTATGGCTACACCTTC. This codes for CASSPLGQGVYGYTF.

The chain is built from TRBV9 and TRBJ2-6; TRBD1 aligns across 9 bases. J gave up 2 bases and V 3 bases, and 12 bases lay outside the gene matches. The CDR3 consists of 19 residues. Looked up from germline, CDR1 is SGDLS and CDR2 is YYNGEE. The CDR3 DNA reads TGTGCCAGCAGCGACCGGGGACAGGGTGATTCCACTGGGGCCAACGTCCTGACTTTC. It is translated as CASSDRGQGDSTGANVLTF.

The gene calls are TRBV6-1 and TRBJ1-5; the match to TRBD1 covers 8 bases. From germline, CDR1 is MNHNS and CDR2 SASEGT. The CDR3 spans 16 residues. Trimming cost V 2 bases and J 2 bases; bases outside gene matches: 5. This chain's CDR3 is CASSEQPTGGNQPQHF. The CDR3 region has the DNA TGTGCCAGCAGTGAACAGCCGACAGGGGGCAATCAGCCCCAGCATTTT.

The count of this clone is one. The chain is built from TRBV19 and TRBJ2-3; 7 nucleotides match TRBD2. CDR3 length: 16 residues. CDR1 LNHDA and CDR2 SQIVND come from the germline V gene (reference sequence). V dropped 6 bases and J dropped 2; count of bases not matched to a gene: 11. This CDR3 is CASRGLSGMNTDTQYF. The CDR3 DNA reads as TGTGCCAGTAGGGGTCTCAGCGGGATGAACACAGATACGCAGTATTTT.

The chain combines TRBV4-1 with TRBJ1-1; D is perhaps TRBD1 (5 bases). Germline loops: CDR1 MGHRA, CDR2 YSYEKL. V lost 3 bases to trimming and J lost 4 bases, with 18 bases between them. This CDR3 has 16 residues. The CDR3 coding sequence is TGCGCCAGCAGCCAGGGCGAGAGGTGGGGCGCCACTGAAGCTTTCTTT. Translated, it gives CASSQGERWGATEAFF.

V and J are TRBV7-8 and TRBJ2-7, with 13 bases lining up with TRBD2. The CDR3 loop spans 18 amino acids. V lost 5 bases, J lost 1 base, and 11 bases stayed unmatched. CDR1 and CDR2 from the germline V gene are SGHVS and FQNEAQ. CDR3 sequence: CASSLRTSGSSFSYEQYF. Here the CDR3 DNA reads TGTGCCAGCAGCCTCAGGACTAGCGGGAGTTCTTTTTCCTACGAGCAGTACTTC. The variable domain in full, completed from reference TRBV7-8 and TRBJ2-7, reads GAGVSQSPRYKVAKRGQDVALRCDPISGHVSLFWYQQALGQGPEFLTYFQNEAQLDKSGLPSDRFFAERPEGSVSTLKIQRTQQEDSAVYLCASSLRTSGSSFSYEQYFGPGTRLTVT.

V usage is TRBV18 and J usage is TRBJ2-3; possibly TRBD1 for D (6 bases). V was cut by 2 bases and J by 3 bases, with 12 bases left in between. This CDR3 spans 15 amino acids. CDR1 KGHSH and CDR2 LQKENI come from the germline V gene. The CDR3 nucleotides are TGTGCCAGCTCACCAGGGACAAGGAAGACAGATACGCAGTATTTT. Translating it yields CASSPGTRKTDTQYF.

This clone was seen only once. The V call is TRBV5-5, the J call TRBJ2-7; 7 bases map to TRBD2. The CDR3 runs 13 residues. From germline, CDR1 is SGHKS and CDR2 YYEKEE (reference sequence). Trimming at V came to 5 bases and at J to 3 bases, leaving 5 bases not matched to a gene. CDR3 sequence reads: CASSYSGDYEQYF. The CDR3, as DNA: TGTGCCAGCAGTTACAGCGGGGACTACGAGCAGTACTTC.

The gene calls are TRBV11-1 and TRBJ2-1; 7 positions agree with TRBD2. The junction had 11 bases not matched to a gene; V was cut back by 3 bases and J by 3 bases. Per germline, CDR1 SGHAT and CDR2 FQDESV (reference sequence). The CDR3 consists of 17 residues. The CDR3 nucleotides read TGTGCCAGCAGCTTTCAGTCAGCTAGCGGAGACTACAATGAGCAGTTCTTC. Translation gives CASSFQSASGDYNEQFF.

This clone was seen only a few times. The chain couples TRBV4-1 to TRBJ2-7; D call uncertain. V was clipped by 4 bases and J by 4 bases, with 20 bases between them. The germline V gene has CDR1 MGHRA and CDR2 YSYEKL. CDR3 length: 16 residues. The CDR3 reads CASSPPSRSYGYEQYF. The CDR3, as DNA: TGCGCCAGCAGCCCGCCTTCGAGGAGCTACGGTTACGAGCAGTACTTC.

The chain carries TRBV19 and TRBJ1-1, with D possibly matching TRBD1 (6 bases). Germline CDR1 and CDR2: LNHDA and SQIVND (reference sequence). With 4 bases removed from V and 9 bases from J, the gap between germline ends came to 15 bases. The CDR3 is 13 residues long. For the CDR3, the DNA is TGTGCCAGTAGTAACCCGGCCAGGGGCCAAGCTTTCTTT. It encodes CASSNPARGQAFF.